The clone carrying this TCR beta chain was recorded a few times. This sample is drawn from a study of early T cells in non-severe SARS-CoV-2 infection. Study-level information: From unsorted whole blood, bulk RNA was sequenced, and the chains remained unpaired.

Molecules of cDNA were individually given unique molecular identifiers that were attached to them. TCRdb redid the calling of the 5' RACE reads with MiXCR, one entry per CDR3 protein. The table includes over 45,000 distinct CDR3 sequences, roughly a tenth detected once. From germline, CDR1 is SGDLS and CDR2 YYNGEE. This CDR3 has 13 residues. Trimming pared 3 bases from V and 4 bases from J, leaving 10 bases between. The clonotype comes from an adult who was a healthcare worker with PCR-confirmed SARS-CoV-2 infection or an uninfected control (not recorded which). The V gene is TRBV9, the J gene TRBJ1-1; D not certain. The specimen was whole blood. The CDR3 DNA reads as TGTGCCAGCAGCGCAACGGGGAGCACTGAAGCTTTCTTT. Its protein product is CASSATGSTEAFF. The complete variable domain, with remaining parts taken from reference TRBV9 and TRBJ1-1, reads DSGVTQTPKHLITATGQRVTLRCSPRSGDLSVYWYQQSLDQGLQFLIQYYNGEERAKGNILERFSAQQFPDLHSELNLSSLELGDSALYFCASSATGSTEAFFGQGTRLTVV.